These T cell receptor beta chains were read from a single sample in a study of neurological immune-mediated disorders. TCRdb itself ran the 5' RACE reads through MiXCR, one entry per CDR3 protein. The sample contains more than 20,000 distinct CDR3 sequences, around an eighth of which appear only once. The specimen sequenced was PBMCs. These receptors came from a woman aged 40 to 50 with HTLV-1-associated myelopathy (HAM/TSP). CDR3s include the opening cysteine and the closing phenylalanine or tryptophan. The D gene is left open where the match is weak. Expanded clones get a size class; other rows say once, few or many, or leave the size out.

j_gene: TRBJ1-1
abundance: -
v_gene: TRBV19
d_gene: TRBD1
CDR3aa: CASSSDRVTEAFF
CDR3nt: TGTGCCAGTAGTTCGGACAGGGTTACTGAAGCTTTCTTT

j_gene: TRBJ2-2
abundance: many
v_gene: TRBV6-1
d_gene: -
CDR3aa: CASSEVKVAGELFF
CDR3nt: TGTGCCAGCAGTGAAGTGAAGGTCGCCGGGGAGCTGTTTTTT

j_gene: TRBJ2-1
abundance: many
v_gene: TRBV20-1
d_gene: -
CDR3aa: CSARDPRGANEQFF
CDR3nt: TGCAGTGCTAGAGATCCCCGAGGGGCTAATGAGCAGTTCTTC

j_gene: TRBJ2-7
abundance: -
v_gene: TRBV7-4
d_gene: -
CDR3aa: CASNGGGRFHDQYF
CDR3nt: TGTGCCAGCAACGGTGGGGGGCGCTTCCACGATCAGTACTTC

j_gene: TRBJ2-5
abundance: many
v_gene: TRBV24-1
d_gene: TRBD1
CDR3aa: CATSDPVTGGEETQYF
CDR3nt: TGTGCCACCAGTGATCCCGTGACAGGGGGCGAAGAGACCCAGTACTTC

j_gene: TRBJ2-3
abundance: -
v_gene: TRBV10-3
d_gene: TRBD2
CDR3aa: CAISEGRGGYTDTQYF
CDR3nt: TGTGCCATCAGTGAGGGGCGGGGGGGATACACAGATACGCAGTATTTT

j_gene: TRBJ2-4
abundance: few
v_gene: TRBV10-2
d_gene: -
CDR3aa: CASSGGDIQYF
CDR3nt: TGCGCCAGCAGTGGAGGGGACATTCAGTACTTC

j_gene: TRBJ1-4
abundance: -
v_gene: TRBV19
d_gene: -
CDR3aa: CASSIATDKLFF
CDR3nt: TGTGCCAGTAGTATAGCGACGGATAAACTGTTTTTT

j_gene: TRBJ2-1
abundance: many
v_gene: TRBV4-2
d_gene: TRBD2
CDR3aa: CASSQDQREFYNEQFF
CDR3nt: TGTGCCAGCAGCCAAGATCAGCGGGAGTTCTACAATGAGCAGTTCTTC

j_gene: TRBJ1-1
abundance: -
v_gene: TRBV7-9
d_gene: TRBD1
CDR3aa: CASSLTGARGTEAFF
CDR3nt: TGTGCCAGCAGCTTAACAGGGGCGAGGGGCACTGAAGCTTTCTTT

j_gene: TRBJ2-1
abundance: -
v_gene: TRBV4-2
d_gene: TRBD2
CDR3aa: CADSRGSGGTYNEQFF
CDR3nt: TGTGCCGACAGCCGGGGAAGCGGGGGCACCTACAATGAGCAGTTCTTC

j_gene: TRBJ1-5
abundance: many
v_gene: TRBV15
d_gene: -
CDR3aa: CATGKNREGNQPQHF
CDR3nt: TGTGCCACCGGTAAAAACAGGGAGGGCAATCAGCCCCAGCATTTT

j_gene: TRBJ2-4
abundance: many
v_gene: TRBV20-1
d_gene: -
CDR3aa: CSARPTMGIAAKNIQYF
CDR3nt: TGCAGTGCTAGACCTACCATGGGGATCGCAGCCAAAAACATTCAGTACTTC

j_gene: TRBJ2-1
abundance: many
v_gene: TRBV6-2/TRBV6-3
d_gene: TRBD1
CDR3aa: CASRAGQGGLGEQFF
CDR3nt: TGTGCCAGCAGGGCGGGACAGGGAGGTTTAGGTGAGCAGTTCTTC

j_gene: TRBJ2-3
abundance: -
v_gene: TRBV9
d_gene: -
CDR3aa: CASSVRGTTNNEQYF
CDR3nt: TGTGCCAGCAGCGTAAGGGGGACAACTAACAATGAGCAGTATTTT

j_gene: TRBJ2-7
abundance: many
v_gene: TRBV15
d_gene: -
CDR3aa: CVTSGPKSSYEQYF
CDR3nt: TGTGTCACGTCGGGTCCGAAAAGCTCCTACGAGCAGTACTTC

j_gene: TRBJ2-1
abundance: -
v_gene: TRBV7-3
d_gene: -
CDR3aa: CASSQLEGTYNEQFF
CDR3nt: TGTGCCAGCAGCCAACTAGAAGGGACATACAATGAGCAGTTCTTC

j_gene: TRBJ2-5
abundance: -
v_gene: TRBV2
d_gene: TRBD2
CDR3aa: CASSEIAGEEETQYF
CDR3nt: TGTGCCAGCAGTGAAATAGCGGGGGAGGAAGAGACCCAGTACTTC

j_gene: TRBJ1-2
abundance: many
v_gene: TRBV7-9
d_gene: -
CDR3aa: CASSLEADGFLSGGYTF
CDR3nt: TGTGCCAGCAGCTTAGAGGCGGATGGGTTTCTCTCGGGGGGCTACACCTTC

j_gene: TRBJ1-1
abundance: many
v_gene: TRBV20-1
d_gene: TRBD1
CDR3aa: CRSTGTGVTEAFF
CDR3nt: TGCAGGTCGACCGGGACAGGGGTAACTGAAGCTTTCTTT

j_gene: TRBJ2-1
abundance: many
v_gene: TRBV20-1
d_gene: TRBD2
CDR3aa: CSARSGRAGNEQFF
CDR3nt: TGCAGTGCTAGAAGCGGGAGGGCCGGAAATGAGCAGTTCTTC

j_gene: TRBJ2-1
abundance: many
v_gene: TRBV6-6
d_gene: -
CDR3aa: CASSQQQGGRNEQFF
CDR3nt: TGTGCCAGCAGTCAGCAACAGGGAGGACGGAATGAGCAGTTCTTC

j_gene: TRBJ1-4
abundance: many
v_gene: TRBV28
d_gene: TRBD1
CDR3aa: CASSQRQGAVGEKLFF
CDR3nt: TGTGCCAGCAGCCAGCGACAGGGGGCGGTGGGTGAAAAACTGTTTTTT

j_gene: TRBJ2-7
abundance: many
v_gene: TRBV5-1
d_gene: TRBD1
CDR3aa: CASSAQTGAVEEQYF
CDR3nt: TGCGCCAGCTCGGCACAGACAGGGGCGGTGGAGGAGCAGTACTTC

j_gene: TRBJ2-1
abundance: many
v_gene: TRBV5-1
d_gene: -
CDR3aa: CASRPSAGQLYNEQFF
CDR3nt: TGCGCCAGCAGGCCAAGTGCGGGACAGCTTTACAATGAGCAGTTCTTC

j_gene: TRBJ1-1
abundance: once
v_gene: TRBV20-1
d_gene: -
CDR3aa: CSSSGGGGVNTEAFF
CDR3nt: TGCAGTTCCAGCGGAGGCGGGGGGGTTAACACTGAAGCTTTCTTT

j_gene: TRBJ2-1
abundance: many
v_gene: TRBV5-1
d_gene: -
CDR3aa: CASSLIAESVNEQFF
CDR3nt: TGCGCCAGCAGCTTGATAGCGGAATCCGTCAATGAGCAGTTCTTC

j_gene: TRBJ2-7
abundance: many
v_gene: TRBV5-1
d_gene: TRBD1
CDR3aa: CASSLGQGAYEQYF
CDR3nt: TGCGCAAGCAGCTTAGGACAGGGGGCTTACGAGCAGTACTTC

j_gene: TRBJ1-1
abundance: many
v_gene: TRBV10-3
d_gene: -
CDR3aa: CAISEGSNTEAFF
CDR3nt: TGTGCCATCAGTGAGGGAAGTAACACTGAAGCTTTCTTT

j_gene: TRBJ2-3
abundance: medium-sized
v_gene: TRBV20-1
d_gene: -
CDR3aa: CSARDYGGTQYF
CDR3nt: TGCAGTGCTAGAGATTATGGCGGTACGCAGTATTTT

j_gene: TRBJ2-1
abundance: many
v_gene: TRBV12-3/TRBV12-4
d_gene: -
CDR3aa: CASSLGGSSYNEQFF
CDR3nt: TGTGCCAGCAGTTTAGGGGGGAGCTCCTACAATGAGCAGTTCTTC

j_gene: TRBJ2-1
abundance: many
v_gene: TRBV5-1
d_gene: -
CDR3aa: CASSLEGRTYNEQFF
CDR3nt: TGCGCCAGCAGCTTGGAGGGGAGAACCTACAATGAGCAGTTCTTC

j_gene: TRBJ1-1
abundance: many
v_gene: TRBV14
d_gene: -
CDR3aa: CASSLSTGIAEAFF
CDR3nt: TGTGCCAGCAGCCTCAGTACGGGTATCGCTGAAGCTTTCTTT

j_gene: TRBJ2-2
abundance: many
v_gene: TRBV5-1
d_gene: -
CDR3aa: CASSLAAIPNTGELFF
CDR3nt: TGCGCCAGCAGCTTGGCCGCCATACCGAACACCGGGGAGCTGTTTTTT

j_gene: TRBJ1-4
abundance: -
v_gene: TRBV6-1
d_gene: -
CDR3aa: CASSEDGRESATNEKLFF
CDR3nt: TGTGCCAGCAGTGAAGATGGGCGGGAGTCCGCAACTAATGAAAAACTGTTTTTT

j_gene: TRBJ2-7
abundance: many
v_gene: TRBV18
d_gene: -
CDR3aa: CASSTDRVYEQYF
CDR3nt: TGTGCCAGCTCGACCGACAGAGTCTACGAGCAGTACTTC

j_gene: TRBJ2-7
abundance: once
v_gene: TRBV4-1
d_gene: TRBD2
CDR3aa: CDSNQSGAGSYEQYF
CDR3nt: TGCGACAGCAACCAAAGCGGAGCGGGGAGCTACGAGCAGTACTTC

j_gene: TRBJ2-5
abundance: many
v_gene: TRBV7-9
d_gene: -
CDR3aa: CASSRRWEQETQYF
CDR3nt: TGTGCCAGCAGTCGACGGTGGGAACAAGAGACCCAGTACTTC

j_gene: TRBJ1-3
abundance: many
v_gene: TRBV12-3/TRBV12-4
d_gene: TRBD1
CDR3aa: CASSGQAHSGNTIYF
CDR3nt: TGTGCCAGCAGCGGACAGGCCCACTCTGGAAACACCATATATTTT

j_gene: TRBJ2-3
abundance: many
v_gene: TRBV24-1
d_gene: -
CDR3aa: CATSDPRLRGTQYF
CDR3nt: TGTGCCACCAGTGACCCCAGACTAAGAGGGACGCAGTATTTT